These T cell receptor beta chains were read from a single sample in a study of T cells after yellow fever vaccination. TCRdb called the 5' RACE reads again in MiXCR, with one record for every CDR3 protein. Here the sample spans 200,000 to 300,000 distinct CDR3 sequences, about 7% being singletons. The material sequenced was CD4+ T cells sorted from PBMCs, taken on the day of the yellow fever booster vaccination. All receptors derive from a man between 25 and 39 years old who received the YFV17D yellow fever vaccine. CDR3s include the opening cysteine and the closing phenylalanine or tryptophan. The order of the fields is V gene, clone size, J gene, D gene, CDR3 protein, CDR3 DNA. The D gene is left open where the match is weak. Size tells how often a clone was seen (once, few, many) or the class of an expanded clone, and some rows leave it out.

TRBV20-1	few	TRBJ2-1	TRBD2	CSARLAGGRNEQFF	TGCAGTGCTAGACTAGCGGGAGGGCGCAATGAGCAGTTCTTC
TRBV9	few	TRBJ2-3	-	CASSASTALEETQYF	TGTGCCAGCAGCGCCTCGACGGCCTTAGAAGAGACGCAGTATTTT
TRBV9	many	TRBJ2-7	-	CASFEDSSYEQYF	TGTGCCAGCTTCGAGGACAGTTCCTACGAGCAGTACTTC
TRBV5-5	few	TRBJ1-5	-	CASSLVTGRGNQPQHF	TGTGCCAGCAGCTTGGTCACGGGTCGTGGCAATCAGCCCCAGCATTTT
TRBV27	many	TRBJ2-1	TRBD2	CASSPKARLAGQSNEQFF	TGTGCCAGCAGTCCCAAGGCTAGACTAGCGGGACAAAGCAATGAGCAGTTCTTC
TRBV5-4	few	TRBJ2-7	TRBD2	CASRPGLAGIYEQYF	TGTGCCAGCAGGCCTGGACTAGCGGGAATCTACGAGCAGTACTTC
TRBV5-1	many	TRBJ2-1	TRBD2	CASSVSSGREFF	TGCGCCAGCAGCGTATCTAGCGGGAGGGAGTTCTTC
TRBV7-2	many	TRBJ2-5	TRBD2	CASSFRLAGIKETQYF	TGTGCCAGCAGCTTTCGACTAGCGGGCATTAAAGAGACCCAGTACTTC
TRBV2	few	TRBJ1-5	-	CASGDAARQPQHF	TGTGCCAGCGGGGATGCGGCTCGGCAGCCCCAGCATTTT
TRBV7-2	-	TRBJ2-7	-	CASSFPDPLYEQYF	TGTGCCAGCAGCTTTCCGGACCCCCTCTACGAGCAGTACTTC
TRBV15	many	TRBJ2-4	TRBD1	CATSSQTGWGNIQYF	TGTGCCACCAGCAGTCAGACAGGGTGGGGAAACATTCAGTACTTC
TRBV20-1	few	TRBJ2-7	TRBD2	CSARVVGRRSHEQYF	TGCAGTGCTAGAGTGGTCGGGAGGCGGTCCCACGAGCAGTACTTC
TRBV7-2	-	TRBJ2-7	-	CASSRSGLKSYEQYF	TGTGCCAGCAGCCGCAGCGGGCTGAAGTCCTACGAGCAGTACTTC
TRBV6-1	many	TRBJ2-3	-	CAIGERPGRADTQYF	TGTGCCATTGGAGAACGTCCAGGGCGGGCAGATACGCAGTATTTT
TRBV20-1	-	TRBJ1-5	-	CSARVLSNQPQHF	TGCAGTGCTAGAGTATTGAGCAATCAGCCCCAGCATTTT
TRBV7-2	many	TRBJ1-1	TRBD1	CASSSGQGLVTEAFF	TGTGCCAGCAGCTCGGGACAGGGATTGGTCACTGAAGCTTTCTTT
TRBV20-1	many	TRBJ1-3	-	CSARDGTASGNTIYF	TGCAGTGCTAGAGACGGGACGGCCTCTGGAAACACCATATATTTT
TRBV27	-	TRBJ2-7	TRBD1	CASRRGHSEQYF	TGTGCCAGCAGAAGGGGGCACAGCGAGCAGTACTTC
TRBV20-1	-	TRBJ1-2	-	CSARAGGPTIF	TGCAGTGCTAGAGCCGGGGGGCCAACCATCTTC
TRBV12-3/TRBV12-4	-	TRBJ2-5	-	CASSNSGYRETQYF	TGTGCCAGCAGCAATTCAGGGTACAGGGAGACCCAGTACTTC
TRBV19	many	TRBJ2-2	-	CASSIGWGRTNTGELFF	TGTGCCAGTAGTATTGGGTGGGGCCGAACGAACACCGGGGAGCTGTTTTTT
TRBV4-3	few	TRBJ2-7	-	CASSQSGGTYEQYF	TGCGCCAGCAGCCAAAGCGGAGGGACCTACGAGCAGTACTTC
TRBV10-3	-	TRBJ2-7	-	CAISEGDGLTYEQYF	TGTGCCATCAGTGAGGGGGACGGATTAACCTACGAGCAGTACTTC
TRBV30	-	TRBJ1-6	-	CAWTSTRDSPLHF	TGTGCCTGGACTTCTACCAGGGATTCACCCCTCCACTTT
TRBV7-6	many	TRBJ2-3	-	CASSLNQQGAQYF	TGTGCCAGCAGCTTGAACCAACAGGGCGCGCAGTATTTT